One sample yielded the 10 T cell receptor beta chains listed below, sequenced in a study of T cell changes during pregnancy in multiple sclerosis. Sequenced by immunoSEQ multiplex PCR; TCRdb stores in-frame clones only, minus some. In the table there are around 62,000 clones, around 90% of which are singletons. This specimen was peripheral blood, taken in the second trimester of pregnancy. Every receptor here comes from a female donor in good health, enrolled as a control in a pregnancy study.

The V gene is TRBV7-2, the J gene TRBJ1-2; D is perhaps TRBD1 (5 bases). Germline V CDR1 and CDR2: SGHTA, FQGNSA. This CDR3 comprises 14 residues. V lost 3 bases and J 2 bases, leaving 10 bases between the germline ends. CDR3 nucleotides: TGTGCCAGCAGCTTTTCGACAGCCAACTATGGCTACACCTTC. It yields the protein CASSFSTANYGYTF.

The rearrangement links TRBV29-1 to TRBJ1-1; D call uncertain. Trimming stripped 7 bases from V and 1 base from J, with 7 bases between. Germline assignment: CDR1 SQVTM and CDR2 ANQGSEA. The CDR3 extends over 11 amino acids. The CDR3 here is CSGHRNTEAFF. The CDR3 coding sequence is TGCAGCGGGCACCGGAACACTGAAGCTTTCTTT.

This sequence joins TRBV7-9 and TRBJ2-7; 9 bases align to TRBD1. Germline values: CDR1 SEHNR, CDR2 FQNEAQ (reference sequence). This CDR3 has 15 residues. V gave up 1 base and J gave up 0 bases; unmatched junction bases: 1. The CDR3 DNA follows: TGTGCCAGCAGCTTAGTGACAGGGGGCTCCTACGAGCAGTACTTC. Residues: CASSLVTGGSYEQYF.

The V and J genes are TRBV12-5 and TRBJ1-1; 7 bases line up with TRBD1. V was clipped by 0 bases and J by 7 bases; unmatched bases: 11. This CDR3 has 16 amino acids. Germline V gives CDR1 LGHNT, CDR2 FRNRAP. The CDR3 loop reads CASGLVWDRGTDEAFF. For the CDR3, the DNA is TGTGCTAGTGGTTTGGTGTGGGATCGAGGGACAGATGAAGCTTTCTTT. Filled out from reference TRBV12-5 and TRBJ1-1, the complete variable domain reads DARVTQTPRHKVTEMGQEVTMRCQPILGHNTVFWYRQTMMQGLELLAYFRNRAPLDDSGMPKDRFSAEMPDATLATLKIQPSEPRDSAVYFCASGLVWDRGTDEAFFGQGTRLTVV.

DNA of the CDR3: TGTGCCAGCAGTCTCGACAGGGCCAACTATGGCTACACCTTC. This gives the protein CASSLDRANYGYTF. The rearrangement links TRBV5-5 to TRBJ1-2, with TRBD1 identical over 7 bases. After removal of 5 bases from V and 2 bases from J, the junction contained 6 bases not matched to a gene. The CDR3 length is 14 residues. The V gene's germline CDR1 is SGHKS and CDR2 YYEKEE (reference sequence).

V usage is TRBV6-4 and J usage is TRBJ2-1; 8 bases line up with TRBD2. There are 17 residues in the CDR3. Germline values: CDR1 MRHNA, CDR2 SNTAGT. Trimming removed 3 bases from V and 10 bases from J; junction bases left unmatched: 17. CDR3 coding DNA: TGTGCCAGCAGTGAATTTAGGCACGGGAGGGCCGGGAGGGAGCAGTTCTTC. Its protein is CASSEFRHGRAGREQFF.

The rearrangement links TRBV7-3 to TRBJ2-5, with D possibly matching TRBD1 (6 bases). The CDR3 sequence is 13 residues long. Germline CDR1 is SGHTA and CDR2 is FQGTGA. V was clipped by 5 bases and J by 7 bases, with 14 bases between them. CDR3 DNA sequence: TGTGCCAGCAGCGCCTCAGGGGCGGGGACCCAGTACTTC. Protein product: CASSASGAGTQYF.

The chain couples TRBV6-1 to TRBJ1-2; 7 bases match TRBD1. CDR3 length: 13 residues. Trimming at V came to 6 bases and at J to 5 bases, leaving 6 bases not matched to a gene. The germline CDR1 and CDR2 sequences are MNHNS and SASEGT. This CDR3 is CASRTGLTYGYTF. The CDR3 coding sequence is TGTGCCAGCAGGACAGGGCTTACGTATGGCTACACCTTC.

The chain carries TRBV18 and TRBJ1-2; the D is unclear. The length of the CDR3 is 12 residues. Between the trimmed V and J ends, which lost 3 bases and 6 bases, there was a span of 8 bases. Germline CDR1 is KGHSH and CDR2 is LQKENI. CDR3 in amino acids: CASSPIQNGYTF. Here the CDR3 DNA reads TGTGCCAGCTCACCCATTCAGAATGGCTACACCTTC.

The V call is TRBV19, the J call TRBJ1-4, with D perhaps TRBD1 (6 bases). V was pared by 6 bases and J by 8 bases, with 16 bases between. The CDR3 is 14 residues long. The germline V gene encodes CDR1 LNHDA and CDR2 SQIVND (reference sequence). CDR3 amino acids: CASSRSQGSEKLFF. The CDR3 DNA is TGTGCCAGTAGCCGATCACAGGGCTCAGAAAAACTGTTTTTT.